This T cell receptor beta chain was sequenced during a study of PD-L1 blockade in urothelial cancer. Study-wide context: Each blood sample yielded a median of about 150,000 T cells.

Germline V gives CDR1 SGHRS, CDR2 YFSETQ. Germline trimming cut 4 bases from V and 0 bases from J; bases unmatched to any gene: 12. The CDR3 runs to 18 residues. Time point noted: pretreatment peripheral blood. The protocol was immunoSEQ multiplex PCR, while the TCRdb copy is restricted to in-frame clones and leaves out a portion. The sample gives under 55,000 clones, around 84% of which show up once; approximately 2.9% is in the top ten. The receptor was isolated from a man between 65 and 85 years old with urothelial cancer. V is TRBV5-1 and J is TRBJ1-4, with 7 positions matching TRBD1. The sequencing used PBMCs, collected around atezolizumab (anti-PD-L1) treatment. CDR3: CASSIGQAAPPTNEKLFF. The CDR3, as DNA: TGCGCCAGCAGCATCGGACAGGCCGCTCCCCCAACTAATGAAAAACTGTTTTTT.